These 16 T cell receptor beta chains originate from one sample sequenced in a study of blood T cell repertoires in COVID-19. Clones were sequenced by immunoSEQ multiplex PCR, and TCRdb holds only the in-frame ones, with some missing. Of 200,000 to 250,000 clones listed, around 90% were seen once; the top ten hold 6.5%. Sequenced material: peripheral blood. The receptors here all came from a man in his sixties who had recovered from COVID-19.

This chain joins TRBV5-1 and TRBJ2-5, with TRBD1 identical over 8 bases. Germline values: CDR1 SGHRS, CDR2 YFSETQ. This CDR3 comprises 16 residues. V trimming: 0 bases; J trimming: 2 bases; junction bases outside the gene matches: 6. The CDR3 sequence is CASSLGTGIRQETQYF. In DNA, the CDR3 is TGCGCCAGCAGCTTGGGGACAGGGATTCGGCAAGAGACCCAGTACTTC.

J is TRBJ2-3 and V is TRBV16, with a possible D match to TRBD2 (5 bases). The germline V and J ends were trimmed by 4 bases and 0 bases, with 14 bases remaining between them. The CDR3 contains 16 residues. Germline V gives CDR1 KGHSY, CDR2 FQNENV. CDR3 residues: CASSPRLLSSTDTQYF. The DNA of the CDR3 is TGTGCCAGCAGCCCCCGACTACTATCTAGCACAGATACGCAGTATTTT.

The chain links TRBV20-1 to TRBJ2-2; 7 bases map to TRBD1. This CDR3 is built from 14 residues. The germline V gene has CDR1 DFQATT and CDR2 SNEGSKA (reference sequence). V lost 3 bases, J lost 4 bases, and 5 bases stayed unmatched. CDR3 residues: CSASKTGSTGELFF. The CDR3 coding sequence is TGCAGTGCTAGTAAGACAGGGTCCACCGGGGAGCTGTTTTTT.

This clone came up once. The chain has TRBV27 and TRBJ2-7, with 8 bases that match TRBD1. Losses at the gene ends were 6 bases for V and 0 bases for J; bases not matched to a gene: 7. Germline CDR1 reads MNHEY; CDR2 reads SMNVEV (reference sequence). CDR3 length: 15 residues. The CDR3 spells CASSAGTGTSYEQYF. The CDR3 DNA reads TGTGCCAGCAGCGCCGGGACAGGAACCTCCTACGAGCAGTACTTC.

The chain joins TRBV9 to TRBJ2-5; no clear D. The CDR3 has 12 residues. V was clipped by 3 bases and J by 0 bases, with 3 bases between them. The germline gives CDR1 SGDLS, CDR2 YYNGEE. The DNA of the CDR3 is TGTGCCAGCAGCGGCGACCAAGAGACCCAGTACTTC. Its translation: CASSGDQETQYF.

The chain carries TRBV30 and TRBJ2-3; D may be TRBD1 (5 bases). Trimming removed 4 bases at V and 0 bases at J, with 11 bases between. Germline values: CDR1 GTSNPN, CDR2 SVGIG (reference sequence). CDR3 length equals 14 residues. The CDR3: CAWKGPGSTDTQYF. The DNA for the CDR3 is TGTGCCTGGAAGGGGCCAGGTAGCACAGATACGCAGTATTTT. The full variable domain, completed using reference TRBV30 and TRBJ2-3, is SQTIHQWPATLVQPVGSPLSLECTVEGTSNPNLYWYRQAAGRGLQLLFYSVGIGQISSEVPQNLSASRPQDRQFILSSKKLLLSDSGFYLCAWKGPGSTDTQYFGPGTRLTVL.

The V and J genes are TRBV11-3 and TRBJ2-1; 7 nucleotides match TRBD2. Losses at the gene ends were 0 bases for V and 3 bases for J; bases not matched to a gene: 2. The CDR3 consists of 15 residues. Germline lookup yields CDR1 SGHNT and CDR2 YENEEA. CDR3 coding DNA: TGTGCCAGCAGCTTAGATGCGGGGGTCTACAATGAGCAGTTCTTC. Protein: CASSLDAGVYNEQFF. Complete variable domain (other parts from reference TRBV11-3 and TRBJ2-1): EAGVVQSPRYKIIEKKQPVAFWCNPISGHNTLYWYLQNLGQGPELLIRYENEEAVDDSQLPKDRFSAERLKGVDSTLKIQPAELGDSAVYLCASSLDAGVYNEQFFGPGTRLTVL.

V is TRBV12-3 or TRBV12-4 and J is TRBJ2-2; a weak D match, TRBD2 (5 bases). Trimming pared 6 bases from V and 5 bases from J, leaving 7 bases between. This CDR3 is 12 amino acids long. The CDR3 here is CASRRDTGELFF. Written as DNA, the CDR3 is TGTGCCAGCAGACGGGATACCGGGGAGCTGTTTTTT.

The J gene is TRBJ2-7, the V gene TRBV6-2 or TRBV6-3; possible D gene TRBD1, 6 bases. V lost 0 bases and J 5 bases, leaving 11 bases between the germline ends. CDR3 length equals 14 residues. Germline lookup yields CDR1 MNHEY and CDR2 SVGEGT. The CDR3 sequence: CASSYSNRDHEQYF. The CDR3, as DNA: TGTGCCAGCAGTTACTCGAACAGGGACCACGAGCAGTACTTC.

The chain employs TRBV3-1 (or the pseudogene TRBV3-2) and TRBJ2-7; 7 bases map to TRBD1. The V gene's germline CDR1 is LGHDT and CDR2 YNNKEL (reference sequence). With 0 bases clipped from V and 4 bases from J, the junction kept 6 bases outside the gene matches. This CDR3 is 15 amino acids long. CDR3 sequence reads: CASSQDGTVGYEQYF. The CDR3 DNA is TGTGCCAGCAGCCAAGACGGGACAGTTGGATACGAGCAGTACTTC.

V is TRBV3-1 (or the pseudogene TRBV3-2) and J is TRBJ2-7; 8 positions agree with TRBD1. V shed 3 bases, J shed 5 bases, and the junction held 6 bases outside the gene matches. Germline V gene lookup returns CDR1 LGHDT and CDR2 YNNKEL (reference sequence). The CDR3 is 14 residues long. The CDR3 sequence is CASSHGTGENEQYF. In nucleotides, the CDR3 is TGTGCCAGCAGCCACGGGACAGGTGAGAACGAGCAGTACTTC.

The rearrangement joins TRBV28 to TRBJ1-5; 8 bases are a match to TRBD1. Germline V gene lookup returns CDR1 MDHEN and CDR2 SYDVKM. This CDR3 has 17 amino acids. V shed 6 bases, J shed 2 bases, and the junction held 12 bases outside the gene matches. DNA for the CDR3: TGTGCCAGCAGCCTACCGACAGGGGTCGGAGGCAATCAGCCCCAGCATTTT. This translates into CASSLPTGVGGNQPQHF.

V usage is TRBV11-2 and J usage is TRBJ1-4; the D is unclear. Trimming stripped 1 base from V and 8 bases from J, with 14 bases between. The germline V gene has CDR1 SGHAT and CDR2 FQNNGV. There are 15 residues in the CDR3. In nucleotides, the CDR3 is TGTGCCAGCAGCTTAGTTCGGGGTGGGAACGAAAAACTGTTTTTT. As protein: CASSLVRGGNEKLFF.

The rearrangement joins TRBV5-5 to TRBJ2-5; D not resolved. Looked up from germline, CDR1 is SGHKS and CDR2 is YYEKEE (reference sequence). The CDR3 consists of 15 residues. V was trimmed by 0 bases and J by 1 base, leaving 10 bases between them. In DNA form, the CDR3 reads TGTGCCAGCAGCTTGGGTCCCAGGCCCCAAGAGACCCAGTACTTC. Protein sequence: CASSLGPRPQETQYF.

The chain uses TRBV27 and TRBJ1-2; D is ambiguous. This CDR3 is 12 amino acids long. Trimming took off 4 bases at V and 4 bases at J, with 7 bases between the two ends. CDR1 and CDR2 (germline): MNHEY, SMNVEV (reference sequence). The chain's CDR3 is CASSYAGYGYTF. CDR3 nucleotide sequence: TGTGCCAGCAGTTACGCCGGCTATGGCTACACCTTC.

The chain joins TRBV11-3 to TRBJ2-1; TRBD2 matches 9 bases. From germline, CDR1 is SGHNT and CDR2 YENEEA. V shed 6 bases, J shed 9 bases, and the junction held 15 bases outside the gene matches. CDR3 length: 16 amino acids. DNA for the CDR3: TGTGCCAGCAGTCCGAGCGGCGGGGGGGCAAGAGGTGAGCAGTTCTTC. Translating gives CASSPSGGGARGEQFF.